Listed below are T cell receptor beta chains from one sample, sequenced in a study of cytomegalovirus exposure and HLA in healthy donors. Here immunoSEQ multiplex PCR was the method, and the copy in TCRdb shows in-frame clones only, minus some. Found here are about 110,000 clones, 70% to 85% of them singletons; the top ten hold 3%. The sequenced sample was PBMCs. All receptors derive from a woman aged 18-29 years in good health and CMV-seronegative. CDR3s leave out the opening cysteine and the closing phenylalanine or tryptophan. The D gene is left open where the match is weak. Expanded clones get a size class; other rows say once, few or many, or leave the size out.

D gene: .
clone size: .
V gene: TRBV7-9
J gene: TRBJ1-3
CDR3 protein: ASSPLIGGAGNTIY

D gene: TRBD1
clone size: .
V gene: TRBV6-5
J gene: TRBJ2-7
CDR3 protein: ASRTGDLYEQY

D gene: TRBD2
clone size: .
V gene: TRBV19
J gene: TRBJ2-6
CDR3 protein: ASSPRTSGGSGANVLT

D gene: .
clone size: once
V gene: TRBV5-8
J gene: TRBJ1-5
CDR3 protein: ASSATGRSNQPQH

D gene: TRBD1
clone size: .
V gene: TRBV7-3
J gene: TRBJ1-4
CDR3 protein: ASSASGTGVEKLF

D gene: TRBD1
clone size: .
V gene: TRBV27
J gene: TRBJ2-2
CDR3 protein: ASSRTQGAYTGELF

D gene: .
clone size: .
V gene: TRBV6-1
J gene: TRBJ2-7
CDR3 protein: ASSETGFGTYEQY

D gene: TRBD1
clone size: .
V gene: TRBV14
J gene: TRBJ2-7
CDR3 protein: ASSRGTGGSYEQY

D gene: .
clone size: few
V gene: TRBV18
J gene: TRBJ1-2
CDR3 protein: ASSPIEGFRGYT

D gene: TRBD1
clone size: .
V gene: TRBV5-1
J gene: TRBJ2-1
CDR3 protein: ASSPGQGAFSYNEQF

D gene: TRBD1
clone size: .
V gene: TRBV2
J gene: TRBJ1-6
CDR3 protein: ASSEVGQGASYNSPLH

D gene: .
clone size: .
V gene: TRBV9
J gene: TRBJ1-6
CDR3 protein: ASSVGDILNSPLH

D gene: TRBD2
clone size: .
V gene: TRBV11-2
J gene: TRBJ2-7
CDR3 protein: ASSLKAGGQEQY

D gene: TRBD1
clone size: .
V gene: TRBV7-8
J gene: TRBJ2-7
CDR3 protein: ASSLAGQATLEQY

D gene: .
clone size: .
V gene: TRBV5-1
J gene: TRBJ2-2
CDR3 protein: ASSWEPGANTGELF

D gene: .
clone size: .
V gene: TRBV29-1
J gene: TRBJ2-1
CDR3 protein: SVDLRAYNEQF

D gene: .
clone size: few
V gene: TRBV6-5
J gene: TRBJ1-6
CDR3 protein: ASSNGSPLH

D gene: TRBD1
clone size: .
V gene: TRBV2
J gene: TRBJ1-5
CDR3 protein: ASSGPGGFGNQPQH

D gene: .
clone size: .
V gene: TRBV5-4
J gene: TRBJ1-1
CDR3 protein: ASSRSDTEAF

D gene: TRBD1
clone size: .
V gene: TRBV19
J gene: TRBJ2-2
CDR3 protein: ASSISPGTGNGELF

D gene: TRBD1
clone size: .
V gene: TRBV7-9
J gene: TRBJ2-6
CDR3 protein: ASSSLPGQASSGANVLT

D gene: TRBD2
clone size: once
V gene: TRBV4-2
J gene: TRBJ2-1
CDR3 protein: ASSQDYKWRGGSDEQF

D gene: .
clone size: .
V gene: TRBV7-8
J gene: TRBJ2-7
CDR3 protein: ASSRGGPYEQY

D gene: .
clone size: .
V gene: TRBV9
J gene: TRBJ1-1
CDR3 protein: ASSAGMNTEAF

D gene: .
clone size: .
V gene: TRBV7-3
J gene: TRBJ1-4
CDR3 protein: ASSLPHVNEKLF

D gene: .
clone size: .
V gene: TRBV2
J gene: TRBJ1-1
CDR3 protein: ASSGTYTEAF

D gene: TRBD2
clone size: .
V gene: TRBV5-1
J gene: TRBJ2-2
CDR3 protein: ASSLASGVTTGELF

D gene: .
clone size: few
V gene: TRBV13
J gene: TRBJ1-1
CDR3 protein: ASSLSGGRIMNTEAF

D gene: TRBD1
clone size: once
V gene: TRBV7-9
J gene: TRBJ2-3
CDR3 protein: ASSLTGWGTDTQY

D gene: TRBD1
clone size: once
V gene: TRBV2
J gene: TRBJ2-5
CDR3 protein: ASSPRTGGRETQY

D gene: .
clone size: .
V gene: TRBV5-6
J gene: TRBJ1-6
CDR3 protein: ASSIETGTNYNSPLH

D gene: .
clone size: once
V gene: TRBV27
J gene: TRBJ1-1
CDR3 protein: ASSFLGTLGGEAF

D gene: TRBD2
clone size: .
V gene: TRBV14
J gene: TRBJ2-1
CDR3 protein: ASRHGGGGEQF